Sequencing of this TCR beta chain was carried out in a study of naive and memory T cell subsets. General observations from the study: Naive and memory repertoire findings lacked a ground truth for validation.

Concerning this clonotype itself: No antigen is known for it.

Alpha and beta libraries were amplified separately from the second PCR onward. The CDR3 contains 13 residues. Germline values: CDR1 LGHDT, CDR2 YNNKEL (reference sequence). Trimming cost V 5 bases and J 6 bases, with 12 bases left between them. Both TRBC1 and TRBC2 were covered by a beta constant-region primer of two equimolar oligonucleotides. An oligonucleotide with the SP2 primer and a 12-nucleotide UMI was ligated to the cDNA 3' end. From the UMI-ligation and nested PCR reads, TCRdb called clonotypes with MiXCR, one entry per CDR3 protein. The sample has 140,000 to 150,000 distinct CDR3 sequences; about 17% are singletons.

The sample taken for sequencing was naive CD4+ T cells from blood. The chain recombines TRBV3-1 with TRBJ2-3; D is tentatively TRBD1 or TRBD2 (5 bases each). This TCR derives from a human donor in good health. CDR3 coding DNA: TGTGCCAGCAGCTACGGGACGCGTGATACGCAGTATTTT. As protein: CASSYGTRDTQYF.